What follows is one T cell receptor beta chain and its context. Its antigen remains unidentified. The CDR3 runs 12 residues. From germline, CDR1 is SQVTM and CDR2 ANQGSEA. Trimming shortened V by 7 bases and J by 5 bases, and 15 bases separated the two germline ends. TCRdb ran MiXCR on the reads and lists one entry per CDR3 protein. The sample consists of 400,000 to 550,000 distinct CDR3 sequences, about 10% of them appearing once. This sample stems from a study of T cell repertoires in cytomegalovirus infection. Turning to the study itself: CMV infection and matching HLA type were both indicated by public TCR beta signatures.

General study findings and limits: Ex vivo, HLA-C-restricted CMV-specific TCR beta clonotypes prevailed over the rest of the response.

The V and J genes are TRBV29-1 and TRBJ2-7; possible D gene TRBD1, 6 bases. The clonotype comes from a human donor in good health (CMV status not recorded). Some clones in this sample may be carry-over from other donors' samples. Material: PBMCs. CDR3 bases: TGCAGCGGCCGCAGGGGCCTCAACGAGCAGTACTTC. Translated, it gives CSGRRGLNEQYF.